Listed here are 21 T cell receptor beta chains from one sample, sequenced in a study of T cell responses to AZD1222 COVID-19 vaccine. Repertoires were generated with immunoSEQ multiplex PCR, while TCRdb's copy carries only in-frame clones and drops some. The table has 90,000 to 110,000 clones, around 90% seen once. The input for sequencing was peripheral blood, taken on day 0 of AZD1222 vaccination. The receptors were sampled from an adult in good health.

The chain has TRBV28 and TRBJ2-7; D assignment may be TRBD1 or TRBD2 (6 bases each). CDR1 and CDR2 from the germline V gene are MDHEN and SYDVKM. V gave up 8 bases and J gave up 2 bases, with 16 bases separating them. The CDR3 covers 14 residues. The CDR3 reads CASASGGNTYEQYF. The CDR3 region has the DNA TGTGCCAGCGCCTCCGGGGGCAATACCTACGAGCAGTACTTC.

This clone came up a few times. The V and J genes are TRBV3-1 (or the pseudogene TRBV3-2) and TRBJ1-4, with D tentatively TRBD1 (6 bases). Germline CDR1 is LGHDT and CDR2 is YNNKEL (reference sequence). Trimming removed 4 bases at V and 8 bases at J, with 11 bases between. The CDR3 has 13 amino acids. In nucleotides, the CDR3 is TGTGCCAGCAGCCCCGAAGGGGGGGAAAAACTGTTTTTT. As protein: CASSPEGGEKLFF.

This rearrangement joins TRBV5-1 to TRBJ2-3, with TRBD2 matching 8 bases. CDR3 length equals 17 residues. The ends lost 1 base at V and 2 bases at J; junction bases unmatched: 9. CDR1 is SGHRS, CDR2 YFSETQ, per germline. The CDR3 DNA sequence: TGCGCCAGCAGCTTGCCGGGAGGGGTTAGGCTCACAGATACGCAGTATTTT. It is translated as CASSLPGGVRLTDTQYF.

This clone was seen more than once but under ten times. This chain connects TRBV4-3 to TRBJ2-1; 7 bases line up with TRBD2. The trim removed 4 bases at V and 3 bases at J, leaving 3 bases unmatched. CDR1 is LGHNA, CDR2 YSLEER, per germline. This CDR3 spans 14 amino acids. The CDR3: CASSPGGSYNEQFF. DNA for the CDR3: TGCGCCAGCAGCCCCGGCGGGAGCTACAATGAGCAGTTCTTC.

The chain links TRBV20-1 to TRBJ1-1; D is undetermined. The germline gives CDR1 DFQATT, CDR2 SNEGSKA (reference sequence). The V end was cut by 3 bases, the J end by 6 bases, with 5 bases between. The CDR3 totals 10 residues. CDR3 amino acids: CSARLSEAFF. CDR3 DNA: TGCAGTGCTAGGCTCTCTGAAGCTTTCTTT.

V is TRBV28 and J is TRBJ2-2; D is unresolved. The germline V and J ends were trimmed by 8 bases and 1 base, with 11 bases remaining between them. The CDR3 spans 14 residues. Germline V lookup: CDR1 MDHEN, CDR2 SYDVKM. CDR3 DNA: TGTGCCAGCGAATTACTGATGAACACCGGGGAGCTGTTTTTT. This codes for CASELLMNTGELFF.

The rearrangement links TRBV19 to TRBJ2-7, with a tentative D call TRBD2 (5 bases). V was clipped by 3 bases and J by 3 bases, with 21 bases between them. Germline CDR1 is LNHDA and CDR2 is SQIVND (reference sequence). The CDR3 is 17 residues long. CDR3 region: CASSIFRTSGTLYEQYF. In nucleotides, the CDR3 is TGTGCCAGTAGTATTTTTCGGACGTCGGGAACCCTCTACGAGCAGTACTTC.

J is TRBJ1-6 and V is TRBV28; D not resolved. Per the germline V gene, CDR1 is MDHEN and CDR2 is SYDVKM. With 6 bases removed from V and 6 bases from J, the gap between germline ends came to 15 bases. The CDR3 has 15 amino acids. The CDR3 nucleotides read TGTGCCAGCAGGCGCCAGAGGTGGGGTAATTCACCCCTCCACTTT. Translating it yields CASRRQRWGNSPLHF.

This chain joins TRBV19 and TRBJ1-3, with D perhaps TRBD1 (6 bases). V was pared by 2 bases and J by 4 bases, with 12 bases between. CDR1 is LNHDA, CDR2 SQIVND, per germline (reference sequence). There are 15 residues in the CDR3. The CDR3 DNA is TGTGCCAGTAGTATAATGGACAGCCAAGGAAACACCATATATTTT. As protein: CASSIMDSQGNTIYF. Looking up the rest from reference TRBV19 and TRBJ1-3 gives the full variable domain: DGGITQSPKYLFRKEGQNVTLSCEQNLNHDAMYWYRQDPGQGLRLIYYSQIVNDFQKGDIAEGYSVSREKKESFPLTVTSAQKNPTAFYLCASSIMDSQGNTIYFGEGSWLTVV.

This sequence joins TRBV6-2 or TRBV6-3 and TRBJ1-1; possibly TRBD1 for D (5 bases). V was clipped by 2 bases and J by 1 base, with 11 bases between them. The germline V gene encodes CDR1 MNHEY and CDR2 SVGEGT. The CDR3 has 15 amino acids. The CDR3 loop reads CASSYGRAGNTEAFF. The CDR3 DNA follows: TGTGCCAGCAGTTACGGCAGGGCGGGGAACACTGAAGCTTTCTTT.

The chain links TRBV10-3 to TRBJ1-5; 8 nucleotides agree with TRBD1. Germline lookup yields CDR1 ENHRY and CDR2 SYGVKD. Trimming removed 3 bases from V and 8 bases from J; junction bases left unmatched: 6. This CDR3 is 14 amino acids long. The CDR3 DNA reads as TGTGCCATCAGTGAACGGACAGGGTCGGAGCCCCAGCATTTT. As protein: CAISERTGSEPQHF.

The CDR3 bases are TGTGCCAGCAGTTACCGGCTTGAAGCTTTCTTT. Residues: CASSYRLEAFF. V and J are TRBV6-6 and TRBJ1-1; D remains unclear. The germline V gene has CDR1 MNHNY and CDR2 SVGAGI (reference sequence). The CDR3 runs to 11 residues. The germline V and J ends were trimmed by 2 bases and 7 bases, with 5 bases remaining between them.

V gene TRBV28 combines with J gene TRBJ1-1; D is possibly TRBD1 (5 bases). This CDR3 is 12 amino acids long. The V gene's germline CDR1 is MDHEN and CDR2 SYDVKM. Trimming cost V 6 bases and J 5 bases, with 10 bases left between them. CDR3 in amino acids: CASSSGGTEAFF. CDR3 in DNA: TGTGCCAGCAGCTCGGGGGGAACTGAAGCTTTCTTT.

The gene calls are TRBV30 and TRBJ2-1; TRBD2 aligns across 12 bases. V lost 2 bases, J lost 7 bases, and 12 bases stayed unmatched. Germline CDR1 and CDR2: GTSNPN and SVGIG (reference sequence). The CDR3 has 17 amino acids. The CDR3, as DNA: TGTGCCTGGAGTTTCTCCCCGACTAGCGGGAGTGTTAATGAGCAGTTCTTC. Protein: CAWSFSPTSGSVNEQFF.

This rearrangement joins TRBV24-1 to TRBJ2-6; a possible D gene is TRBD2 (6 bases). This CDR3 has 16 amino acids. The ends were cut back, 3 bases at V and 4 bases at J, with 12 bases in the middle. CDR1 is KGHDR, CDR2 SFDVKD, per germline. The CDR3 DNA reads as TGTGCCACCAGTGATCCCGGGGGTCCGGGGGCCAACGTCCTGACTTTC. Translated, it gives CATSDPGGPGANVLTF.

This clone occurred once. The genes are TRBV28 and TRBJ1-6; no firm D call. With 8 bases removed from V and 9 bases from J, the gap between germline ends came to 11 bases. In germline, CDR1 is MDHEN, CDR2 SYDVKM. The length of the CDR3 is 12 residues. CDR3 bases: TGTGCCAGCCGCGCCTGGAGTTCACCCCTCCACTTT. It yields the protein CASRAWSSPLHF.

V gene TRBV10-3 combines with J gene TRBJ1-2, with D possibly TRBD1 on 6 matching bases. CDR1 and CDR2 (germline): ENHRY, SYGVKD. CDR3 size: 13 residues. The V end was cut by 7 bases, the J end by 0 bases, with 9 bases between. CDR3: CAITTGTNYGYTF. The CDR3 DNA sequence: TGTGCCATCACGACAGGAACTAACTATGGCTACACCTTC.

The chain is built from TRBV30 and TRBJ2-3, with 9 positions matching TRBD1. CDR3 size: 15 residues. V shed 5 bases, J shed 1 base, and the junction held 7 bases outside the gene matches. Germline V gene sequence: CDR1 GTSNPN, CDR2 SVGIG (reference sequence). CDR3 sequence: CAWGVGTGRTDTQYF. The CDR3 coding sequence is TGTGCCTGGGGGGTCGGGACAGGGCGCACAGATACGCAGTATTTT.

V and J are TRBV14 and TRBJ2-1; D unclear. Germline V CDR1 and CDR2: SGHDN, FVKESK. V was cut by 4 bases and J by 6 bases, with 10 bases left in between. The length of the CDR3 is 13 residues. CDR3 region: CASSPLQFNEQFF. The CDR3 coding sequence is TGTGCCAGCAGCCCATTACAGTTCAATGAGCAGTTCTTC.

In DNA form, the CDR3 reads TGTGCCAGCAGTATTATGTTCTACGGACAGACCGCTAACTATGGCTACACCTTC. It specifies CASSIMFYGQTANYGYTF. The V gene is TRBV28, the J gene TRBJ1-2, with D possibly TRBD1 on 6 matching bases. V was pared by 5 bases and J by 0 bases, with 22 bases between. CDR1 and CDR2 from the germline V gene are MDHEN and SYDVKM. The CDR3 has 18 amino acids.

V gene TRBV27 combines with J gene TRBJ1-2; D remains ambiguous. The CDR3 loop spans 14 amino acids. Trimming shortened V by 8 bases and J by 3 bases, and 16 bases separated the two germline ends. CDR1 is MNHEY, CDR2 SMNVEV, per germline (reference sequence). Here the CDR3 DNA reads TGTGCCAGCCGCCGGACGGGTTGGGACTATGGCTACACCTTC. Translation: CASRRTGWDYGYTF.